This T cell receptor beta chain was identified in a study of T-cell memory formation after mild COVID-19. Study results and caveats: A subset of responding clones appeared in pre-infection memory, suggesting cross-reactive memory joined.

Germline CDR1 SGHAT, CDR2 FQNNGV. The CDR3 runs 17 residues. V was pared by 1 base and J by 1 base, with 15 bases between. For this clonotype: Its target is not known.

Each CDR3 protein is one row after TCRdb ran MiXCR on the 5' RACE reads. Of 170,000 or so distinct CDR3 sequences in the sample, 20% to 25% are singletons; the top ten hold 23%. The chain recombines TRBV11-2 with TRBJ2-3; no reliable D call. Sequencing was performed on PBMCs or a T cell subset sorted from them (not recorded which). This clonotype originated in an adult woman who had mild COVID-19 (a few samples of this study predate the infection). Cell type and time point are not known. CDR3 in amino acids: CASSLGGRTLRTDTQYF. CDR3 sequence (DNA): TGTGCCAGCAGCTTAGGCGGACGGACCCTTCGCACAGATACGCAGTATTTT.